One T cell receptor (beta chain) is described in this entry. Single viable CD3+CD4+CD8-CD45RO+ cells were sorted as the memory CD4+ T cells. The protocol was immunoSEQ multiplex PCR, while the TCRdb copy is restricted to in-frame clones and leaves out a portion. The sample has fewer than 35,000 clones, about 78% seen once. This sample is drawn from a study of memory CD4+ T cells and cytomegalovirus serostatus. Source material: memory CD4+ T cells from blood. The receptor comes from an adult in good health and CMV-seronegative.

The CDR3 is CSVRQGPSTGELFF. Written as DNA, the CDR3 is TGCAGCGTTCGACAGGGCCCTTCGACCGGGGAGCTGTTTTTT. This chain connects TRBV29-1 to TRBJ2-2; TRBD1 agrees at 7 bases. The junction had 8 bases not matched to a gene; V was cut back by 5 bases and J by 5 bases. Germline V gives CDR1 SQVTM, CDR2 ANQGSEA. This CDR3 region has 14 residues.